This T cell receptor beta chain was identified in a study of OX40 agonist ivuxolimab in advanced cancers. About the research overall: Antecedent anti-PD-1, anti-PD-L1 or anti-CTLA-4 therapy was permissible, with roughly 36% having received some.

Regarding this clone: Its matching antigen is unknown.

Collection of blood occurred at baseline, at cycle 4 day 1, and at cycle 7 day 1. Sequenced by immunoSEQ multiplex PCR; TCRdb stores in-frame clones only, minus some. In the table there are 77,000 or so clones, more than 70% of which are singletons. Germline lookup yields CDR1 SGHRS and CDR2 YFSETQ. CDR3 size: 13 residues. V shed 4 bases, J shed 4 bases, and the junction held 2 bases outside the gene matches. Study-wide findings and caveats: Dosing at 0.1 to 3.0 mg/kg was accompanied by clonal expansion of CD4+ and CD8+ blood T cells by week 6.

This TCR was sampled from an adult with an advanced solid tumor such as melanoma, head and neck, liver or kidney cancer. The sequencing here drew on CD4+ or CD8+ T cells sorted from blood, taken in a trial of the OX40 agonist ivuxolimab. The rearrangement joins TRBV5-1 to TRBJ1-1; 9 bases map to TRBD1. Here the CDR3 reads CASSKTGGTEAFF. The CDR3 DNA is TGCGCCAGCAGCAAGACAGGGGGCACTGAAGCTTTCTTT.